The 24 T cell receptor beta chains presented below share a single source sample, sequenced in a study of vaccination effects on CD4 cells after COVID-19. Viral peptide pool expansion of antigen-specific CD4+ T cells preceded sequencing in the ViraFEST assay. It was after approximately 11 days of culture that CD4+ T cells were isolated. The assay was immunoSEQ multiplex PCR, and TCRdb's table has in-frame clones only and misses some. Of approximately 87,000 clones in the sample, roughly 72% were seen once. These receptors have no known antigen. Here the sequenced sample was CD4+ T cells from PBMCs cultured with HCoV-229E spike peptides, taken before COVID-19 vaccination. All receptors derive from a human donor who received a COVID-19 vaccine.

The chain combines TRBV15 with TRBJ2-5, with TRBD2 matching 10 bases. The CDR3 runs to 15 residues. The germline gives CDR1 LNHNV, CDR2 YYDKDF (reference sequence). Germline trimming cut 8 bases from V and 4 bases from J; bases unmatched to any gene: 10. The CDR3 DNA follows: TGTGCCACCGACTTAGCGGGGGGAATCGGAGAGACCCAGTACTTC. Translating it yields CATDLAGGIGETQYF.

This clone appeared once. This chain links TRBV6-5 with TRBJ2-7, with TRBD2 matching over 8 bases. V gave up 6 bases and J gave up 4 bases; unmatched junction bases: 11. Germline V CDR1 and CDR2: MNHEY, SVGAGI. CDR3 length equals 15 residues. CDR3 nucleotides: TGTGCCAGCAGAAGAGCGGGGGATCCTTCTTACGAGCAGTACGTC. This translates into CASRRAGDPSYEQYV.

V gene TRBV27 combines with J gene TRBJ2-7; TRBD1 aligns across 7 bases. Germline loops: CDR1 MNHEY, CDR2 SMNVEV (reference sequence). The junction had 7 bases not matched to a gene; V was cut back by 5 bases and J by 3 bases. The CDR3 length is 14 residues. CDR3 sequence (DNA): TGTGCCAGCAGTCGCGACCGGGACAGCTACGAGCAGTACGTC. Amino acid sequence: CASSRDRDSYEQYV.

The V gene is TRBV2, the J gene TRBJ1-6; maybe TRBD1 (6 bases). V was clipped by 11 bases and J by 7 bases, with 15 bases between them. Per the germline V gene, CDR1 is SNHLY and CDR2 is FYNNEI. CDR3 length: 13 residues. The CDR3 is CAGQQGGNSPLHF. For the CDR3, the DNA is TGTGCCGGCCAACAGGGCGGGAATTCACCCCTCCACTTT.

J is TRBJ1-3 and V is TRBV5-1, with unresolved D. Per germline, CDR1 SGHRS and CDR2 YFSETQ. With 0 bases removed from V and 2 bases from J, the gap between germline ends came to 12 bases. The CDR3 covers 16 residues. CDR3 DNA sequence: TGCGCCAGCAGCTTGGGGCCGGGCAAAACTGGAAACACCATATATTTT. It encodes CASSLGPGKTGNTIYF.

The genes are TRBV10-3 and TRBJ1-3, with D hard to call. This CDR3 spans 15 amino acids. The germline gives CDR1 ENHRY, CDR2 SYGVKD. Deletions cut 8 bases from V and 4 bases from J, with 18 bases between. The CDR3 DNA sequence: TGTGCCATCGGGGAAGGCTTCAGCCCCGGAAACACCATATATTTT. Translating gives CAIGEGFSPGNTIYF.

Only one count was recorded for this clone. CDR3 residues: CASSFVSTDTQYF. The CDR3 DNA follows: TGTGCCAGCAGTTTTGTTAGCACAGATACGCAGTATTTT. The chain carries TRBV12-3 or TRBV12-4 and TRBJ2-3, with D unclear. This CDR3 contains 13 residues. The V end was cut by 3 bases, the J end by 0 bases, with 4 bases between.

The V and J genes are TRBV6-1 and TRBJ2-5; the D gene is possibly TRBD1 (5 bases). Looked up from germline, CDR1 is MNHNS and CDR2 is SASEGT. The CDR3 spans 13 residues. Trimming pared 0 bases from V and 7 bases from J, leaving 9 bases between. The CDR3 protein is CASSEASRGTQYF. The DNA for the CDR3 is TGTGCCAGCAGTGAAGCCTCAAGGGGGACCCAGTACTTC.

V gene TRBV27 combines with J gene TRBJ2-1; 7 bases match TRBD2. The CDR3 covers 15 residues. Germline CDR1 MNHEY, CDR2 SMNVEV (reference sequence). J gave up 7 bases and V 5 bases, and 11 bases lay outside the gene matches. Written as DNA, the CDR3 is TGTGCCAGCAGTCCGCGACTAGCTAGCTTGAATGAGCAGTTCTTC. Encoded protein: CASSPRLASLNEQFF.

This clone has more than one count but fewer than ten. The V call is TRBV19, the J call TRBJ1-1; D is possibly TRBD1 (5 bases). The CDR3 has 14 residues. The V gene lost 9 bases and the J gene lost 8 bases, with 22 bases spanning the gap. Germline V CDR1 and CDR2: LNHDA, SQIVND (reference sequence). This chain's CDR3 is CASQGPGLGAEAFF. The DNA of the CDR3 is TGTGCCAGCCAGGGCCCAGGGTTGGGTGCCGAAGCTTTCTTT. The whole variable domain, remainder taken from reference TRBV19 and TRBJ1-1, is DGGITQSPKYLFRKEGQNVTLSCEQNLNHDAMYWYRQDPGQGLRLIYYSQIVNDFQKGDIAEGYSVSREKKESFPLTVTSAQKNPTAFYLCASQGPGLGAEAFFGQGTRLTVV.

This clone was detected only once. The chain uses TRBV30 and TRBJ1-2; a possible D gene is TRBD1 (5 bases). The V and J ends lost 0 bases and 2 bases respectively, with 7 bases between them. Germline-derived CDR1 and CDR2 are GTSNPN and SVGIG (reference sequence). The CDR3 runs to 13 residues. CDR3 DNA sequence: TGTGCCTGGAGTGTTTCAGGGAACTATGGCTACACCTTC. Residues: CAWSVSGNYGYTF.

The rearrangement links TRBV15 to TRBJ1-2, with unresolved D. V was shortened by 0 bases and J by 1 base, with 6 bases between the two germline ends. CDR1 LNHNV and CDR2 YYDKDF come from the germline V gene (reference sequence). The CDR3 has 14 residues. The CDR3 protein is CATSRDKNNYGYTF. In DNA form, the CDR3 reads TGTGCCACCAGCAGAGATAAAAATAACTATGGCTACACCTTC.

The chain carries TRBV5-3 and TRBJ2-7, with 8 bases lining up with TRBD2. Being an ORF, TRBV5-3 has a function that is uncertain. CDR3 length: 14 residues. V shed 2 bases, J shed 4 bases, and the junction held 5 bases outside the gene matches. The CDR3 spells CARSFGRGAYEQYV. In DNA, the CDR3 is TGTGCCAGAAGCTTTGGGCGGGGGGCTTACGAGCAGTACGTC.

The chain has TRBV30 and TRBJ1-2; a weak D match, TRBD1 (5 bases). The germline V gene encodes CDR1 GTSNPN and CDR2 SVGIG (reference sequence). The CDR3 is 13 residues long. The V end lost 0 bases, the J end lost 8 bases, and 13 bases lay between the germline ends. CDR3 amino acids: CAWSVMGGGGYTF. The CDR3, as DNA: TGTGCCTGGAGTGTAATGGGGGGTGGAGGCTACACCTTC.

The V call is TRBV6-5, the J call TRBJ2-7, with 7 nucleotides matching TRBD2. The junction had 10 bases not matched to a gene; V was cut back by 6 bases and J by 2 bases. This CDR3 has 15 amino acids. Germline loops: CDR1 MNHEY, CDR2 SVGAGI. DNA for the CDR3: TGTGCCAGCAGGATTGGATGGGGGGGAGCCTACGAGCAGTACGTC. This translates into CASRIGWGGAYEQYV.

The sample holds a few counts of this clone. The chain combines TRBV6-2 or TRBV6-3 with TRBJ1-5, with D perhaps TRBD1 (6 bases). The CDR3 length is 14 residues. Germline V CDR1 and CDR2: MNHEY, SVGEGT. V was shortened by 4 bases and J by 4 bases, with 11 bases between the two germline ends. The CDR3 protein is CASSLRGVNQPQHF. In nucleotides, the CDR3 is TGTGCCAGCAGTTTAAGGGGGGTGAATCAGCCCCAGCATTTT.

This clone occurred a few times. V usage is TRBV6-5 and J usage is TRBJ2-5, with 7 bases matching TRBD2. This CDR3 has 14 residues. Germline V gives CDR1 MNHEY, CDR2 SVGAGI. With 2 bases clipped from V and 4 bases from J, the junction kept 4 bases outside the gene matches. The CDR3 protein is CASSYPGGGETQYF. CDR3 DNA sequence: TGTGCCAGCAGTTACCCGGGGGGTGGAGAGACCCAGTACTTC.

The V gene is TRBV2, the J gene TRBJ1-6; 7 bases line up with TRBD1. Per germline, CDR1 SNHLY and CDR2 FYNNEI. The CDR3 spans 14 residues. The ends lost 6 bases at V and 8 bases at J; junction bases unmatched: 7. The CDR3 reads CASRKQGYDSPLHF. The DNA of the CDR3 is TGTGCCAGCAGAAAACAGGGGTACGATTCACCCCTCCACTTT.

The chain is built from TRBV6-5 and TRBJ2-1, with 9 bases matching TRBD1. Germline CDR1 reads MNHEY; CDR2 reads SVGAGI. The V and J ends lost 6 bases and 3 bases, in that order; junction bases with no gene match: 6. The CDR3 has 15 residues. The CDR3 sequence: CASRPGQGVYNEQFF. The CDR3 DNA is TGTGCCAGCAGACCGGGACAGGGAGTCTACAATGAGCAGTTCTTC.

The chain joins TRBV28 to TRBJ1-3; D is unresolved. The CDR3 covers 14 residues. Germline V gene lookup returns CDR1 MDHEN and CDR2 SYDVKM. Trimming shortened V by 6 bases and J by 0 bases, and 9 bases separated the two germline ends. This CDR3 reads CASSLTDSGNTIYF. The CDR3, as DNA: TGTGCCAGCAGCCTAACCGACTCTGGAAACACCATATATTTT.

This sequence joins TRBV28 and TRBJ1-1; no firm D call. V shed 3 bases and J shed 2 bases, with 7 bases lying between them. This CDR3 is built from 13 residues. Per germline, CDR1 MDHEN and CDR2 SYDVKM. CDR3 nucleotide sequence: TGTGCCAGCAGTTTGACTGAAAACACTGAAGCTTTCTTT. It is translated as CASSLTENTEAFF.

This chain links TRBV20-1 with TRBJ2-3; D is ambiguous. The CDR3 loop spans 11 amino acids. Germline CDR1 is DFQATT and CDR2 is SNEGSKA (reference sequence). V was trimmed by 5 bases and J by 7 bases, leaving 10 bases between them. CDR3 region: CSALTPYTQYF. CDR3 nucleotides: TGCAGTGCTCTTACTCCTTATACGCAGTATTTT.

This chain connects TRBV19 to TRBJ1-6, with a tentative D call TRBD1 (5 bases). The germline gives CDR1 LNHDA, CDR2 SQIVND (reference sequence). The CDR3 is made up of 20 amino acids. The germline V and J ends were trimmed by 4 bases and 2 bases, with 24 bases remaining between them. The CDR3 region is CASSKSRGRPGAPYNSPLHF. CDR3 in DNA: TGTGCCAGTAGTAAATCGCGAGGGAGGCCCGGGGCTCCCTATAATTCACCCCTCCACTTT.

The genes are TRBV29-1 and TRBJ1-1, with a tentative D call TRBD1 (5 bases). The CDR3 sequence is 16 residues long. Germline V gene sequence: CDR1 SQVTM, CDR2 ANQGSEA. Trimming shortened V by 6 bases and J by 4 bases, and 24 bases separated the two germline ends. The CDR3 region has the DNA TGCAGCGTCCCCCTTGGGGCAGGCCGGGGAAGCACTGAAGCTTTCTTT. Translating it yields CSVPLGAGRGSTEAFF.